This T cell receptor beta chain was recorded in a study of shared clonotypes between healthy human individuals. Data came from immunoSEQ multiplex PCR; TCRdb stores just in-frame clones and leaves some out. The profile shows 1,400,000 or so clones, 97% to 99% of them singletons. The V end lost 6 bases, the J end lost 8 bases, and 16 bases lay between the germline ends. CDR1 is SGHTA and CDR2 is FQGNSA in the germline V gene. The CDR3 length is 13 residues. This TCR was sampled from a man under 40 in good health. The chain is built from TRBV7-2 and TRBJ1-2; maybe TRBD1 (5 bases). Sequencing was performed on naive CD4+ T cells sorted from blood. Subset here: CD45RA+ positively selected. Here the CDR3 reads CASRAGTAFGYTF. The CDR3 DNA reads TGTGCCAGCAGAGCTGGGACGGCTTTCGGCTACACCTTC.